The 5 T cell receptor beta chains below were found in one sample sequenced in a study of T cells after yellow fever vaccination. TCRdb redid the calling of the 5' RACE reads with MiXCR, one entry per CDR3 protein. The table shows a few hundred thousand distinct CDR3 sequences, with roughly 12% occurring only once. The material was PBMCs, obtained on the day of the first yellow fever vaccination. Receptor source: a man aged 18-30 years who received the YFV17D yellow fever vaccine.

This clonotype was detected only a few times. The genes are TRBV6-2 or TRBV6-3 and TRBJ1-1, with 12 bases lining up with TRBD1. Germline V gene data show CDR1 as MNHEY and CDR2 as SVGEGT. This CDR3 contains 14 residues. Trimming took 7 bases from V and 3 from J; bases not matched to a gene: 3. The CDR3 reads CASTGTGGDTEAFF. The CDR3 region has the DNA TGTGCCAGCACCGGGACAGGGGGCGACACTGAAGCTTTCTTT.

Details on this clonotype: The germline gene is not matched at one end of the junction; a read error may be the cause. The DNA of the CDR3 is TGCTGTGCTAGAGATTCAGGGGGTGCCTCCTACAATGAGCAGTTCTTC. Translating gives CCARDSGGASYNEQFF. This chain joins TRBV20-1 and TRBJ2-1; 7 bases align to TRBD1. The CDR3 is 16 residues long. CDR1 DFQATT and CDR2 SNEGSKA come from the germline V gene (reference sequence).

The V call is TRBV6-6, the J call TRBJ2-7; unclear D gene. CDR3 length: 13 residues. Germline V gene data show CDR1 as MNHNY and CDR2 as SVGAGI (reference sequence). Trimming took off 0 bases at V and 2 bases at J, with 5 bases between the two ends. The CDR3 DNA follows: TGTGCCAGCAGTTACTCGACCGCCTACGAGCAGTACGTC. It translates to CASSYSTAYEQYV.

V is TRBV28 and J is TRBJ1-3, with D perhaps matching TRBD1 (6 bases). Germline CDR1 is MDHEN and CDR2 is SYDVKM. CDR3 length equals 14 residues. The V gene lost 3 bases and the J gene lost 8 bases, with 14 bases spanning the gap. The CDR3, as DNA: TGTGCCAGCAGTTTGAGGGGGGCGGTGTACACCATATATTTT. It specifies CASSLRGAVYTIYF.

This clonotype was seen more than once but under ten times. J is TRBJ2-1 and V is TRBV10-3; TRBD1 agrees at 9 bases. V was pared by 8 bases and J by 1 base, with 3 bases of the junction left unmatched. The germline V gene encodes CDR1 ENHRY and CDR2 SYGVKD. The length of the CDR3 is 14 residues. CDR3 in amino acids: CAIGQGYSYNEQFF. Here the CDR3 DNA reads TGTGCCATCGGACAGGGGTATTCCTACAATGAGCAGTTCTTC.